The 21 T cell receptor beta chains given below trace back to one sample, sequenced in a study of cytomegalovirus exposure and HLA in healthy donors. Vbeta (60) and Jbeta (13) primers were used in the PCR. Clones were sequenced by immunoSEQ multiplex PCR, and TCRdb holds only the in-frame ones, with some missing. Seen here are 130,000 or so clones, about 77% observed once, and the top ten hold around 1.5%. Sequenced: PBMCs. The receptors stem from a female donor in good health and CMV-seronegative.

V is TRBV7-9 and J is TRBJ2-2; a weak D match, TRBD1 (6 bases). The CDR3 loop spans 14 amino acids. V shed 5 bases and J shed 6 bases, with 13 bases lying between them. The germline V gene has CDR1 SEHNR and CDR2 FQNEAQ (reference sequence). The CDR3 DNA reads as TGTGCCAGCAGCCATAACCAGGGGTCCGGGGAGCTGTTTTTT. It translates to CASSHNQGSGELFF.

A few counts support this clone. V is TRBV5-6 and J is TRBJ2-7; possibly TRBD2 for D (5 bases). CDR3 length: 15 amino acids. Trimming left V 0 bases short and J 0 bases short, with 10 bases between. Per the germline V gene, CDR1 is SGHDT and CDR2 is YYEEEE. CDR3 sequence (DNA): TGTGCCAGCAGCTTGGCGTGGGAGAGCTCCTACGAGCAGTACTTC. This codes for CASSLAWESSYEQYF.

The chain recombines TRBV5-4 with TRBJ2-4; TRBD1 matches at 9 bases. This CDR3 has 12 amino acids. Germline trimming cut 4 bases from V and 9 bases from J; bases unmatched to any gene: 2. The germline V gene has CDR1 SGHNT and CDR2 YYREEE (reference sequence). The CDR3 region has the DNA TGTGCCAGCAGCACGGACAGGGGCATTCAGTACTTC. Residues: CASSTDRGIQYF.

V gene TRBV6-6 combines with J gene TRBJ1-5; no firm D call. Per the germline V gene, CDR1 is MNHNY and CDR2 is SVGAGI (reference sequence). The ends were cut back, 0 bases at V and 4 bases at J, with 7 bases in the middle. The CDR3 consists of 14 residues. The CDR3 nucleotides are TGTGCCAGCAGTTACTCTGCGGGGAATCAGCCCCAGCATTTT. This encodes CASSYSAGNQPQHF.

This sequence joins TRBV6-6 and TRBJ1-6; 7 nucleotides line up with TRBD1. With 8 bases clipped from V and 7 bases from J, the junction kept 11 bases outside the gene matches. The CDR3 runs to 15 residues. CDR1 and CDR2 (germline): MNHNY, SVGAGI (reference sequence). The CDR3 DNA reads TGTGCCAGCGGGGGACAGCCGTCTGCGAATTCACCCCTCCACTTT. As protein: CASGGQPSANSPLHF.

V gene TRBV28 combines with J gene TRBJ2-1; unclear D gene. This CDR3 spans 14 amino acids. V was trimmed by 5 bases and J by 0 bases, leaving 8 bases between them. CDR1 is MDHEN and CDR2 is SYDVKM in the germline V gene. This chain's CDR3 is CASSPVSSYNEQFF. The CDR3 DNA reads TGTGCCAGCAGTCCTGTTAGCTCCTACAATGAGCAGTTCTTC.

In DNA, the CDR3 is TGTGCCAGTGGACAGGGGACTAACACCGGGGAGCTGTTTTTT. Residues: CASGQGTNTGELFF. This rearrangement joins TRBV7-9 to TRBJ2-2, with 9 bases matching TRBD1. In germline, CDR1 is SEHNR, CDR2 FQNEAQ (reference sequence). V trimming: 9 bases; J trimming: 2 bases; junction bases outside the gene matches: 4. CDR3 length: 14 residues.

The chain recombines TRBV6-1 with TRBJ2-7, with 8 bases that match TRBD1. Trimming took 2 bases from V and 4 from J; bases not matched to a gene: 4. Germline assignment: CDR1 MNHNS and CDR2 SASEGT. The CDR3 extends over 14 amino acids. The CDR3: CASSEHYRGYEQYF. CDR3 nucleotide sequence: TGTGCCAGCAGTGAACACTACAGGGGGTACGAGCAGTACTTC.

This clone has just a few counts. V is TRBV10-2 and J is TRBJ2-2, with a possible D match to TRBD1 (5 bases). Trimming pared 8 bases from V and 5 bases from J, leaving 15 bases between. Germline CDR1 WSHSY, CDR2 SAAADI. This CDR3 contains 14 residues. The CDR3 spells CASVAGRETGELFF. CDR3 bases: TGCGCCAGCGTGGCAGGGCGAGAAACCGGGGAGCTGTTTTTT.

There are a few counts of this clone. CDR3 loop: CASSLTVTKGDEQFF. Here the CDR3 DNA reads TGTGCCAGCAGCTTGACAGTAACTAAAGGGGATGAGCAGTTCTTC. V and J are TRBV7-3 and TRBJ2-1, with D perhaps matching TRBD1 (5 bases). The V gene lost 3 bases and the J gene lost 8 bases, with 17 bases spanning the gap. CDR1 and CDR2 (germline): SGHTA, FQGTGA. CDR3 length: 15 amino acids.

This clone was seen once. The rearrangement uses TRBV28 and TRBJ2-7, with D possibly being TRBD1 (5 bases). Looked up from germline, CDR1 is MDHEN and CDR2 is SYDVKM. The CDR3 consists of 12 residues. Trimming took 7 bases from V and 5 from J, leaving 12 bases between them. The CDR3 here is CASTNRLNEQYF. CDR3 DNA: TGTGCCAGCACGAACAGGTTAAACGAGCAGTACTTC.

The V and J genes are TRBV11-1 and TRBJ1-2, with 8 bases matching TRBD1. After removal of 5 bases from V and 1 base from J, the junction contained 6 bases not matched to a gene. The CDR3 loop spans 15 amino acids. Germline CDR1 and CDR2: SGHAT and FQDESV (reference sequence). The CDR3 loop reads CASSADRANNYGYTF. CDR3 DNA sequence: TGTGCCAGCAGCGCGGACAGGGCGAATAACTATGGCTACACCTTC.

The rearrangement joins TRBV11-2 to TRBJ1-1; 7 nucleotides align to TRBD1. The CDR3 runs to 15 residues. Germline-derived CDR1 and CDR2 are SGHAT and FQNNGV. After removal of 5 bases from V and 0 bases from J, the junction contained 6 bases not matched to a gene. DNA of the CDR3: TGTGCCAGCAGCGCAATCAGGGGGGTGAACACTGAAGCTTTCTTT. Translated, it gives CASSAIRGVNTEAFF.

This clone showed up just once. The chain combines TRBV6-5 with TRBJ2-7; D perhaps matches TRBD1 (6 bases). This CDR3 spans 15 amino acids. Germline V gene lookup returns CDR1 MNHEY and CDR2 SVGAGI. The ends were cut back, 5 bases at V and 2 bases at J, with 16 bases in the middle. The CDR3 DNA follows: TGTGCCAGCAGTGACTGGGGGCCCGGGGCCTACGAGCAGTACTTC. Translation gives CASSDWGPGAYEQYF.

This clone has only one observation. V is TRBV5-4 and J is TRBJ2-5; perhaps TRBD1 as D (6 bases). TRBJ2-7 matches the DNA end more closely, so the J call is doubtful. Germline values: CDR1 SGHNT, CDR2 YYREEE (reference sequence). CDR3 size: 13 residues. CDR3 coding DNA: TGTGCCAGCAGCTGGAAACAGGGCTCCGAGCAGTACTTC. Translated, it gives CASSWKQGSEQYF.

This clone was counted a single time. The CDR3 DNA reads TGTGCCTGGAGTGGGCAGGAGCAGTTCTTC. The encoded protein is CAWSGQEQFF. The chain employs TRBV30 and TRBJ2-1, with no clear D. CDR1 and CDR2 from the germline V gene are GTSNPN and SVGIG (reference sequence). V was clipped by 1 base and J by 10 bases, with 5 bases between them. The length of the CDR3 is 10 residues.

The chain uses TRBV27 and TRBJ1-5; TRBD1 aligns across 7 bases. The CDR3 spans 16 residues. The trim removed 5 bases at V and 6 bases at J, leaving 13 bases unmatched. CDR1 is MNHEY, CDR2 SMNVEV, per germline (reference sequence). The DNA of the CDR3 is TGTGCCAGCAGTCCATGGGCCACAACAGGGGCTCAGCCCCAGCATTTT. It is translated as CASSPWATTGAQPQHF.

The chain couples TRBV6-1 to TRBJ1-1; 9 nucleotides line up with TRBD1. From germline, CDR1 is MNHNS and CDR2 SASEGT. This CDR3 has 13 residues. The V gene end was trimmed by 5 bases and the J gene end by 4 bases; junction bases not matched to a gene: 2. CDR3 nucleotides: TGTGCCAGCAGTTCGACAGGGGGCACTGAAGCTTTCTTT. The encoded protein is CASSSTGGTEAFF.

Only one count was recorded for this clone. The chain combines TRBV12-2 with TRBJ2-7; the tabulated D call, TRBD2, remains unverified against the DNA. TRBV12-2 is shown as a pseudogene. The CDR3 totals 13 residues. The CDR3 spells CASRAGVSYEQYF. Here the CDR3 DNA reads TGTGCAAGTCGCGCGGGAGTCTCCTACGAGCAGTACTTC.

DNA for the CDR3: TGTGCCAGCAGTTTTTCGGGGAGGGTGCTTCAGCCCCAGCATTTT. Amino acid sequence: CASSFSGRVLQPQHF. The chain carries TRBV28 and TRBJ1-5; D is unclear. V gave up 3 bases and J gave up 6 bases, with 15 bases separating them. CDR1 MDHEN and CDR2 SYDVKM come from the germline V gene. The CDR3 has 15 amino acids.

CDR3 residues: CASSEAGGPPLGEQYF. In DNA, the CDR3 is TGTGCCAGCAGTGAAGCCGGGGGGCCCCCTTTAGGAGAGCAGTACTTC. The J gene is TRBJ2-7, the V gene TRBV2; possible D gene TRBD2, 7 bases. Trimming stripped 0 bases from V and 7 bases from J, with 19 bases between. This CDR3 comprises 16 residues. CDR1 and CDR2 from the germline V gene are SNHLY and FYNNEI. Together with reference TRBV2 and TRBJ2-7, the CDR3 gives the full variable domain: EPEVTQTPSHQVTQMGQEVILRCVPISNHLYFYWYRQILGQKVEFLVSFYNNEISEKSEIFDDQFSVERPDGSNFTLKIRSTKLEDSAMYFCASSEAGGPPLGEQYFGPGTRLTVT.